This T cell receptor beta chain was found in a study of cytomegalovirus exposure and HLA in healthy donors. The primer mix had 60 Vbeta and 13 Jbeta primers. Per the original data handling: Later, 65 million to 85 million unique TCR beta chains were counted in an analysis, and 10 million to 12 million of them were shared. Clones were read by immunoSEQ multiplex PCR, and TCRdb kept only the in-frame ones, dropping some. V, J and clone size derive from that table, while D and trimming were established from the DNA sequence. Here the sample spans around 220,000 clones, around three quarters being singletons. V was trimmed by 3 bases and J by 6 bases, leaving 19 bases between them. From germline, CDR1 is SGHDT and CDR2 YYEEEE. This CDR3 spans 16 amino acids.

This clonotype was obtained from a man aged 40-50 years in good health and CMV-seronegative. This chain links TRBV5-6 with TRBJ1-5; D is unclear. Source material: PBMCs. This CDR3 reads CASSSSLVASSQPQHF. CDR3 coding DNA: TGTGCCAGCAGCTCTAGCCTCGTCGCATCCAGTCAGCCCCAGCATTTT.